Shown below are 19 T cell receptor beta chains from a single sample sequenced in a study of OX40 agonist ivuxolimab in advanced cancers. Library generation was performed with the immunoSEQ multiplex PCR assay. Entries here come from immuneACCESS through TCRdb and include only in-frame sequences with V and J called. Some clones fail to appear in such tables; in the studies checked, an unresolved V gene covers under half of the shortfall, and the cause of the remainder is unknown. The table for this sample lists 73,000 or so clones; around 80% of them were counted only once. The ten biggest clones cover approximately 2.6% of the sample. Sample: CD4+ or CD8+ T cells sorted from blood, taken in a trial of the OX40 agonist ivuxolimab. The receptors come from an adult with an advanced solid tumor such as melanoma, head and neck, liver or kidney cancer.

This chain links TRBV19 with TRBJ1-5; 7 positions agree with TRBD1. CDR3 length: 15 amino acids. Germline V gene lookup returns CDR1 LNHDA and CDR2 SQIVND (reference sequence). The junction had 7 bases not matched to a gene; V was cut back by 3 bases and J by 5 bases. The CDR3 DNA reads TGTGCCAGTAGTATTCATGAACAGGGGTATCAGCCCCAGCATTTT. Protein product: CASSIHEQGYQPQHF.

The chain is built from TRBV7-9 and TRBJ1-5; D gene uncertain. Germline V gene sequence: CDR1 SEHNR, CDR2 FQNEAQ (reference sequence). This CDR3 region has 13 residues. With 5 bases removed from V and 0 bases from J, the gap between germline ends came to 5 bases. The CDR3, as DNA: TGTGCCAGCAGCCTAAATAGCAATCAGCCCCAGCATTTT. Translating it yields CASSLNSNQPQHF.

The J gene is TRBJ2-7, the V gene TRBV5-4; the D gene could be TRBD1 or TRBD2 (6 bases each). The germline gives CDR1 SGHNT, CDR2 YYREEE (reference sequence). The CDR3 is 15 residues long. V lost 6 bases and J 0 bases, leaving 16 bases between the germline ends. The DNA of the CDR3 is TGTGCCAGCAACCAAGGGGGACTCGGCTCCTACGAGCAGTACTTC. Its protein is CASNQGGLGSYEQYF. The full variable domain, its missing parts supplied by reference TRBV5-4 and TRBJ2-7, is ETGVTQSPTHLIKTRGQQVTLRCSSQSGHNTVSWYQQALGQGPQFIFQYYREEENGRGNFPPRFSGLQFPNYSSELNVNALELDDSALYLCASNQGGLGSYEQYFGPGTRLTVT.

The chain has TRBV7-2 and TRBJ1-4; no reliable D call. Germline values: CDR1 SGHTA, CDR2 FQGNSA. V was trimmed by 2 bases and J by 6 bases, leaving 7 bases between them. The CDR3 contains 13 residues. CDR3 in DNA: TGTGCCAGCAGCTTAACAAGATATGAAAAACTGTTTTTT. It codes for CASSLTRYEKLFF.

The chain carries TRBV6-4 and TRBJ2-1, with 7 positions matching TRBD1. The CDR3 is made up of 15 amino acids. The germline V gene encodes CDR1 MRHNA and CDR2 SNTAGT. V shed 5 bases, J shed 2 bases, and the junction held 6 bases outside the gene matches. The CDR3 loop reads CASSKGAEPYNEQFF. CDR3 in DNA: TGTGCCAGCAGTAAGGGGGCAGAACCCTACAATGAGCAGTTCTTC.

This clone was seen only a few times. This rearrangement joins TRBV19 to TRBJ1-1; D unresolved. This CDR3 is built from 11 residues. V was shortened by 3 bases and J by 3 bases, with 2 bases between the two germline ends. Germline V gives CDR1 LNHDA, CDR2 SQIVND (reference sequence). CDR3 region: CASSIYTEAFF. CDR3 DNA sequence: TGTGCCAGTAGTATCTACACTGAAGCTTTCTTT.

The rearrangement links TRBV7-7 to TRBJ2-5; 9 nucleotides line up with TRBD1. With 5 bases clipped from V and 5 bases from J, the junction kept 6 bases outside the gene matches. This CDR3 has 14 amino acids. CDR1 is SSHAT and CDR2 is FNYEAQ in the germline V gene (reference sequence). The CDR3 sequence is CASSPQGAGETQYF. In nucleotides, the CDR3 is TGTGCCAGCAGCCCACAGGGGGCAGGGGAGACCCAGTACTTC.

This chain links TRBV4-1 with TRBJ1-1, with D possibly being TRBD1 (6 bases). Germline V gives CDR1 MGHRA, CDR2 YSYEKL. This CDR3 has 17 amino acids. V was cut by 3 bases and J by 5 bases, with 22 bases left in between. The DNA of the CDR3 is TGCGCCAGCAGCCACGCCCTTAGGGGCAGGGGAAGAACTGAAGCTTTCTTT. It codes for CASSHALRGRGRTEAFF.

This chain uses TRBV7-2 with TRBJ1-4; no firm D call. The CDR3 runs to 14 residues. Trimming took 1 base from V and 6 from J, leaving 9 bases between them. The germline gives CDR1 SGHTA, CDR2 FQGNSA. The CDR3 DNA follows: TGTGCCAGCAGCTTAGGGATTACCCATGAAAAACTGTTTTTT. Translated: CASSLGITHEKLFF.

The chain couples TRBV7-9 to TRBJ1-3; 7 positions agree with TRBD1. The V gene's germline CDR1 is SEHNR and CDR2 FQNEAQ (reference sequence). This CDR3 has 17 residues. V trimming: 5 bases; J trimming: 7 bases; junction bases outside the gene matches: 17. This CDR3 is CASSPPDYSGGSNTIYF. Written as DNA, the CDR3 is TGTGCCAGCAGCCCGCCTGACTATTCAGGGGGAAGTAACACCATATATTTT.

The V call is TRBV5-1, the J call TRBJ2-5; possibly TRBD1 or TRBD2 for D (5 bases each). Germline-derived CDR1 and CDR2 are SGHRS and YFSETQ. Trimming left V 6 bases short and J 4 bases short, with 19 bases between. This CDR3 contains 15 residues. CDR3 sequence: CASTLGQGGSETQYF. CDR3 bases: TGCGCCAGCACTCTAGGGCAGGGCGGGTCAGAGACCCAGTACTTC.

The rearrangement uses TRBV18 and TRBJ1-2; the match to TRBD1 covers 9 bases. The V segment lost 1 base and the J segment 4 bases; nucleotides outside the gene matches: 4. The V gene's germline CDR1 is KGHSH and CDR2 LQKENI. This CDR3 is built from 15 residues. DNA for the CDR3: TGTGCCAGCTCACCACTCGGGACAGGGACCTATGGCTACACCTTC. This translates into CASSPLGTGTYGYTF.

This clone was counted only a few times. This chain uses TRBV10-3 with TRBJ1-1, with D hard to call. The ends were cut back, 6 bases at V and 0 bases at J, with 8 bases in the middle. The CDR3 covers 13 residues. Germline V gene sequence: CDR1 ENHRY, CDR2 SYGVKD. The CDR3 loop reads CAISKGMNTEAFF. CDR3 DNA: TGTGCCATCAGCAAGGGCATGAACACTGAAGCTTTCTTT.

The rearrangement uses TRBV18 and TRBJ1-4; D gene ambiguous. Trimming removed 3 bases at V and 5 bases at J, with 1 base between. Germline V lookup: CDR1 KGHSH, CDR2 LQKENI. The CDR3 sequence is 11 residues long. CDR3 nucleotides: TGTGCCAGCTCACCGAATGAAAAACTGTTTTTT. Protein: CASSPNEKLFF.

The CDR3 nucleotides are TGCAGCGTTGAGGATTTCACCGGGGAGCTGTTTTTT. Translating it yields CSVEDFTGELFF. The gene calls are TRBV29-1 and TRBJ2-2, with unresolved D. The CDR3 length is 12 residues. The germline V gene has CDR1 SQVTM and CDR2 ANQGSEA. The ends were cut back, 3 bases at V and 4 bases at J, with 6 bases in the middle.

The chain has TRBV19 and TRBJ2-2; D possibly corresponds to TRBD1 (5 bases). This CDR3 region has 14 residues. Germline V gives CDR1 LNHDA, CDR2 SQIVND (reference sequence). Trimming took off 6 bases at V and 1 base at J, with 9 bases between the two ends. The CDR3: CASSDRRNTGELFF. In DNA form, the CDR3 reads TGTGCCAGTAGCGACAGACGGAACACCGGGGAGCTGTTTTTT.

This rearrangement joins TRBV5-1 to TRBJ2-3; possibly TRBD1 for D (6 bases). CDR3 size: 15 residues. Trimming stripped 1 base from V and 4 bases from J, with 13 bases between. Germline loops: CDR1 SGHRS, CDR2 YFSETQ. CDR3 loop: CASSLRGSPADTQYF. For the CDR3, the DNA is TGCGCCAGCAGCTTGAGGGGGAGTCCGGCAGATACGCAGTATTTT.

The chain uses TRBV28 and TRBJ2-5, with 9 positions matching TRBD2. Looked up from germline, CDR1 is MDHEN and CDR2 is SYDVKM. V shed 7 bases, J shed 2 bases, and the junction held 2 bases outside the gene matches. This CDR3 is built from 13 residues. In nucleotides, the CDR3 is TGTGCCAGCACTCTAGCGGGACAAGAGACCCAGTACTTC. It translates to CASTLAGQETQYF.

Comments on this clone: This sample includes further DNA sequences coding for the same CDR3. The chain uses TRBV7-2 and TRBJ2-7; 10 bases match TRBD1. Germline V gene lookup returns CDR1 SGHTA and CDR2 FQGNSA. The CDR3 length is 15 residues. V lost 5 bases and J lost 6; bases outside the gene matches: 10. The CDR3 region is CASSTLRDRGSEQYF. CDR3 coding DNA: TGTGCCAGCAGCACTCTCCGGGACAGGGGATCCGAGCAGTACTTC.